A single sample gave rise to the 17 T cell receptor beta chains below, sequenced in a study of neurological immune-mediated disorders. MiXCR, applied by TCRdb to the 5' RACE reads, yields one record per CDR3 protein. In the table there are about 24,000 distinct CDR3 sequences, 13% of which are singletons. Sequenced material: PBMCs. These receptors originate from a woman between 35 and 50 years old with HTLV-1-associated myelopathy (HAM/TSP).

This clonotype appeared many times. The V and J genes are TRBV5-1 and TRBJ2-3; D is unclear. The V and J ends lost 3 bases and 2 bases respectively, with 4 bases between them. The germline V gene encodes CDR1 SGHRS and CDR2 YFSETQ. This CDR3 comprises 12 residues. The CDR3 region is CASSYNTDTQYF. CDR3 DNA: TGCGCCAGCAGCTACAACACAGATACGCAGTATTTT. Drawing the rest from reference TRBV5-1 and TRBJ2-3, the complete variable domain is KAGVTQTPRYLIKTRGQQVTLSCSPISGHRSVSWYQQTPGQGLQFLFEYFSETQRNKGNFPGRFSGRQFSNSRSEMNVSTLELGDSALYLCASSYNTDTQYFGPGTRLTVL.

In its sample, this clonotype was seen many times. The chain employs TRBV20-1 and TRBJ1-4; 10 bases line up with TRBD1. The CDR3 covers 15 residues. The V gene's germline CDR1 is DFQATT and CDR2 SNEGSKA (reference sequence). The ends lost 5 bases at V and 0 bases at J; junction bases unmatched: 3. The CDR3 sequence is CSALGQGATNEKLFF. The CDR3 DNA sequence: TGCAGTGCTCTTGGACAGGGGGCAACTAATGAAAAACTGTTTTTT.

The V gene is TRBV7-9, the J gene TRBJ2-6; D call uncertain. The V and J ends lost 5 bases and 2 bases respectively, with 10 bases between them. Germline V gives CDR1 SEHNR, CDR2 FQNEAQ (reference sequence). The CDR3 spans 15 residues. CDR3 protein: CASSKTNPGANVLTF. Written as DNA, the CDR3 is TGTGCCAGCAGCAAGACAAATCCTGGGGCCAACGTCCTGACTTTC.

This clonotype is labeled as medium-sized (0.01 to 0.1%). V and J are TRBV5-1 and TRBJ2-1; D call uncertain. The germline CDR1 and CDR2 sequences are SGHRS and YFSETQ. Trimming cost V 0 bases and J 8 bases, with 12 bases left between them. This CDR3 is built from 14 residues. In DNA form, the CDR3 reads TGCGCCAGCAGCTTGGAGAGCTTTGAAGATGAGCAGTTCTTC. Encoded protein: CASSLESFEDEQFF.

Comments on this clonotype: The limits of the CDR3 on the DNA are not certain, so only TCRdb's listed CDR3 is given. V is TRBV5-1 and J is TRBJ2-5; the listed D gene, TRBD1, was not tested against the DNA. CDR1 is SGHRS, CDR2 YFSETQ, per germline. The CDR3 adds up to 23 amino acids, both ends counted. The CDR3 loop reads CASRQSDYEQYFGPGSGAETQYF.

This clonotype was seen many times. The chain combines TRBV6-5 with TRBJ2-3; D is uncertain. Trimming took off 5 bases at V and 4 bases at J, with 19 bases between the two ends. Germline CDR1 reads MNHEY; CDR2 reads SVGAGI. This CDR3 contains 16 residues. The CDR3 spells CASSQKASSTADTQYF. The CDR3 DNA reads TGTGCCAGCAGTCAAAAAGCGAGTAGCACGGCAGATACGCAGTATTTT.

This clonotype was observed at least ten times. The J gene is TRBJ2-7, the V gene TRBV5-1; 13 bases map to TRBD2. CDR1 is SGHRS and CDR2 is YFSETQ in the germline V gene. The J segment lost 7 bases and the V segment lost 0 bases, leaving 10 bases of the junction unmatched. This CDR3 has 17 amino acids. The CDR3 reads CASSLAGLAGAPGEQYF. CDR3 nucleotides: TGCGCCAGCAGCTTGGCTGGACTAGCGGGAGCCCCGGGGGAGCAGTACTTC.

The V and J genes are TRBV20-1 and TRBJ2-7, with TRBD2 identical over 7 bases. This CDR3 has 13 residues. V gave up 3 bases and J gave up 3 bases; unmatched junction bases: 5. Germline CDR1 is DFQATT and CDR2 is SNEGSKA (reference sequence). CDR3 protein: CSASIPGGYEQYF. CDR3 nucleotide sequence: TGCAGTGCTAGTATCCCGGGGGGCTACGAGCAGTACTTC.

This clonotype was seen repeatedly, ten times or more. The chain couples TRBV12-3 or TRBV12-4 to TRBJ2-2; 7 bases fit TRBD1. The CDR3 extends over 14 amino acids. With 7 bases clipped from V and 4 bases from J, the junction kept 6 bases outside the gene matches. The CDR3 bases are TGTGCCAGCATGAACAGGGGCGGCACCGGGGAGCTGTTTTTT. As protein: CASMNRGGTGELFF.

This clonotype occurred many times. The chain combines TRBV27 with TRBJ2-7, with D perhaps TRBD1 (6 bases). Trimming stripped 6 bases from V and 0 bases from J, with 12 bases between. Germline-derived CDR1 and CDR2 are MNHEY and SMNVEV (reference sequence). This CDR3 is 14 amino acids long. The CDR3 spells CASSLTGSSYEQYF. The CDR3 nucleotides read TGTGCCAGCAGCCTCACAGGGAGCTCCTACGAGCAGTACTTC.

This clonotype has a count of ten or more. The chain uses TRBV29-1 and TRBJ1-2; TRBD1 might be the D (5 bases). The CDR3 spans 15 residues. Trimming left V 4 bases short and J 5 bases short, with 20 bases between. The germline CDR1 and CDR2 sequences are SQVTM and ANQGSEA. The CDR3 coding sequence is TGCAGCGTTGCTAGCGCCTCGGGCAGGGTATATGGCTACACCTTC. Amino acid sequence: CSVASASGRVYGYTF.

The table lists this clonotype with many counts. The V and J genes are TRBV20-1 and TRBJ2-7; D is perhaps TRBD1 (6 bases). CDR1 DFQATT and CDR2 SNEGSKA come from the germline V gene (reference sequence). Trimming left V 6 bases short and J 6 bases short, with 15 bases between. The CDR3 runs 12 residues. This CDR3 reads CSAERGRGEQYF. The DNA of the CDR3 is TGCAGTGCCGAGAGGGGCAGGGGCGAGCAGTACTTC.

This clonotype was recorded only once. The limits of the CDR3 on the DNA are not certain, so only TCRdb's listed CDR3 is given. The J gene is TRBJ1-1, the V gene TRBV5-1; TRBD1, the table's D call, lacks a check against the DNA. Germline CDR1 is SGHRS and CDR2 is YFSETQ. The CDR3 length equals 19 residues, ends included. The chain's CDR3 is CASSFYICSVRRGVNEAFF.

This clonotype came up many times. CDR3 sequence: CASSSETGRNGYTF. As DNA, the CDR3 is TGCGCCAGCAGCTCGGAGACAGGGAGAAATGGCTACACCTTC. This chain uses TRBV5-1 with TRBJ1-2, with TRBD1 matching over 7 bases. The CDR3 has 14 residues. With 3 bases clipped from V and 6 bases from J, the junction kept 8 bases outside the gene matches. The germline V gene has CDR1 SGHRS and CDR2 YFSETQ.

This clonotype was detected ten times or more. This sequence joins TRBV5-1 and TRBJ2-1; 7 bases are a match to TRBD1. With 2 bases clipped from V and 5 bases from J, the junction kept 10 bases outside the gene matches. The CDR3 covers 16 residues. Germline lookup yields CDR1 SGHRS and CDR2 YFSETQ. In DNA, the CDR3 is TGCGCCAGCAGCTTCATCCCGACAGGGCCGAACAATGAGCAGTTCTTC. Protein: CASSFIPTGPNNEQFF.

The chain combines TRBV12-3 or TRBV12-4 with TRBJ1-4, with 10 bases matching TRBD1. V trimming: 5 bases; J trimming: 8 bases; junction bases outside the gene matches: 5. This CDR3 contains 14 residues. CDR3 sequence: CASSHDRGQEKLFF. CDR3 nucleotides: TGTGCCAGCAGTCACGACAGGGGGCAGGAAAAACTGTTTTTT.

This clonotype was detected many times. The rearrangement uses TRBV20-1 and TRBJ2-1; D tentatively reads TRBD1 or TRBD2 (6 bases each). The CDR3 covers 17 residues. Germline assignment: CDR1 DFQATT and CDR2 SNEGSKA (reference sequence). V lost 1 base and J lost 3, with 19 bases in between. The CDR3 spells CSARGVMEGVYYNEQFF. CDR3 nucleotide sequence: TGCAGTGCTAGAGGAGTAATGGAGGGGGTGTACTACAATGAGCAGTTCTTC.